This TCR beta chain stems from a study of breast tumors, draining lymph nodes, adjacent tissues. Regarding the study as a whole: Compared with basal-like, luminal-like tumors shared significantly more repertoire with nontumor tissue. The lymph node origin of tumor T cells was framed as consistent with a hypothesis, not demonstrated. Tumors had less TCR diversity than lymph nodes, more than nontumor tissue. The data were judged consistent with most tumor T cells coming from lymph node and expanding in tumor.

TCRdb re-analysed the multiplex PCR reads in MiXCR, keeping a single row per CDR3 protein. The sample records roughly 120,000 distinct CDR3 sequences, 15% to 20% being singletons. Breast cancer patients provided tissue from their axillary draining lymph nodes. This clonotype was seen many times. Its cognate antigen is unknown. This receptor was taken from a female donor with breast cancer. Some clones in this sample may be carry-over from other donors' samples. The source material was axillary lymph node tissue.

CDR3 in DNA: TGTGCCAGCAGCCAACGGGCAGGGATCCGCACAGATACGCAGTATTTT. Translation gives CASSQRAGIRTDTQYF. The chain employs TRBV12-3 or TRBV12-4 and TRBJ2-3; tentative D call: TRBD1 (5 bases). V was cut by 6 bases and J by 1 base, with 17 bases left in between. CDR3 length: 16 amino acids.